This is a list of T cell receptor beta chains from one sample in a study of blood T cell repertoires in COVID-19. Here immunoSEQ multiplex PCR was the method, and the copy in TCRdb shows in-frame clones only, minus some. Of a few hundred thousand clones in the sample, approximately 91% were seen once. The sample taken for sequencing was peripheral blood. These receptors all stem from a woman aged 25 to 39 with COVID-19, enrolled during active disease. Each CDR3 is given with its conserved first and last residue. A D gene is named only where the DNA matches it firmly. Clone size appears in some rows only: once, few, many, or a class for an expanded clone.

.,.,TRBV28,TRBJ2-6,TGTGCCAGCACAATTCAGGGCGCTGGGGCCAACGTCCTGACTTTC,CASTIQGAGANVLTF
TRBD1,.,TRBV5-6,TRBJ1-2,TGTGCCAGCAGCACCGGACAGGGCGGCTATGGCTACACCTTC,CASSTGQGGYGYTF
TRBD1,few,TRBV27,TRBJ1-1,TGTGCCAGCAGTGCCTACAGGGGAGTTTACACTGAAGCTTTCTTT,CASSAYRGVYTEAFF
.,.,TRBV6-1,TRBJ2-7,TGTGCCAGCAGTGAGGGCGGGCGGTACGAGCAGTACTTC,CASSEGGRYEQYF
TRBD1,.,TRBV28,TRBJ1-1,TGTGCCAGCACTTATGGGGACAGGGGTCCCCCCGGGGACACTGAAGCTTTCTTT,CASTYGDRGPPGDTEAFF
TRBD1,.,TRBV30,TRBJ2-4,TGTGCCTGGGAGATGGGACAGGGGGGGAACATTCAGTACTTC,CAWEMGQGGNIQYF
.,.,TRBV18,TRBJ2-2,TGTGCCAGCTCGCATGACGTTCCGACAAACACCGGGGAGCTGTTTTTT,CASSHDVPTNTGELFF
.,.,TRBV30,TRBJ1-2,TGTGCCTTAGTCGGAGGGCGCTATGGCTACACCTTC,CALVGGRYGYTF
.,.,TRBV20-1,TRBJ2-3,TGCAGTGCTAGTAGGGGGGGGGCAGATACGCAGTATTTT,CSASRGGADTQYF
.,.,TRBV6-2/TRBV6-3,TRBJ2-1,TGTGCCAGCAGTTACTCTAGCTACAATGAGCAGTTCTTC,CASSYSSYNEQFF
TRBD1,.,TRBV4-2,TRBJ1-4,TGTGCCAGCAGCCCCGGGACAGGGATTGAAAAACTGTTTTTT,CASSPGTGIEKLFF
TRBD1,.,TRBV5-6,TRBJ2-1,TGTGCCAGCAGCTGGGACAGAAGTAGTTCGATCTACAATGAGCAGTTCTTC,CASSWDRSSSIYNEQFF
TRBD1,.,TRBV13,TRBJ1-1,TGTGCCAGCAGCTACAGGGGTTACACTGAAGCTTTCTTT,CASSYRGYTEAFF
.,.,TRBV20-1,TRBJ1-1,TGCAGTGCCCGGAGGGACACTGAAGCTTTCTTT,CSARRDTEAFF
TRBD1,.,TRBV12-3/TRBV12-4,TRBJ1-6,TGTGCCAGCAGTTTGGACAGGGATTCACCCCTCCACTTT,CASSLDRDSPLHF
TRBD1,.,TRBV29-1,TRBJ2-7,TGCAGCGTCCGGGACAGGGTAAGCGAGCAGTACTTC,CSVRDRVSEQYF
.,.,TRBV5-4,TRBJ1-6,TGTGCCAGCAGCTTCGGGGGTGGAAATTCACCCCTCCACTTT,CASSFGGGNSPLHF
TRBD1,once,TRBV9,TRBJ1-1,TGTGCCAGCAGCGTACACCAGGGGGCGGGGACTGAAGCTTTCTTT,CASSVHQGAGTEAFF
TRBD1,.,TRBV19,TRBJ1-4,TGTGCCAGTAGTTATGGGACAGAGCCTAATGAAAAACTGTTTTTT,CASSYGTEPNEKLFF
.,.,TRBV30,TRBJ2-3,TGTGCCTGGAGTGTGAGCACCTACAGCACAGATACGCAGTATTTT,CAWSVSTYSTDTQYF
.,.,TRBV9,TRBJ2-5,TGTGCCAGCAGCGTGGGTCCTGGCACAGTGGAGACCCAGTACTTC,CASSVGPGTVETQYF
TRBD2,.,TRBV6-2/TRBV6-3,TRBJ2-7,TGTGCCAGCAGTTACTCCGCGGGAGCGCGTGAGCAGTACTTC,CASSYSAGAREQYF
.,.,TRBV4-1,TRBJ1-2,TGCGCCAGCAGAGGAGAAAACTATGGCTACACCTTC,CASRGENYGYTF
.,.,TRBV19,TRBJ2-3,TGTGCCAGTAGTAGACGACAGAGCACAGATACGCAGTATTTT,CASSRRQSTDTQYF
.,few,TRBV6-2/TRBV6-3,TRBJ1-1,TGTGCCAGCAGCCCCACAGGACGGATGAACACTGAAGCTTTCTTT,CASSPTGRMNTEAFF
TRBD1,.,TRBV14,TRBJ1-3,TGTGCCAGCAGCCGAGGACAGGGCACTGGAAACACCATATATTTT,CASSRGQGTGNTIYF
TRBD2,.,TRBV4-1,TRBJ2-7,TGCGCCAGCAGCCAAGTGCAACTAGCGGACAGCTCCTACGAGCAGTACTTC,CASSQVQLADSSYEQYF
.,.,TRBV7-9,TRBJ2-7,TGTGCCAGCAGCGGACCCAGGGCAACCCAGACTTCCTACGAGCAGTACTTC,CASSGPRATQTSYEQYF
.,few,TRBV7-2,TRBJ2-2,TGTGCCAGCAGCTTAGCGGGGGGCGGGGAGCTGTTTTTT,CASSLAGGGELFF
TRBD1,.,TRBV4-3,TRBJ1-2,TGCGCCAGCAGCCAAGTAGTCGGACAGGACTATGGCTACACCTTC,CASSQVVGQDYGYTF
.,.,TRBV19,TRBJ1-5,TGTGCCAGTAGTACCGCAGAGGGACACCTTAGCAATCAGCCCCAGCATTTT,CASSTAEGHLSNQPQHF
TRBD2,.,TRBV9,TRBJ2-2,TGTGCCAGCAGCGTGTTAGCGGGAGTTGGGTCCGGGGAGCTGTTTTTT,CASSVLAGVGSGELFF
TRBD2,.,TRBV2,TRBJ2-3,TGTGCCAGCACCGGCGGGAGGGCCATAACAGATACGCAGTATTTT,CASTGGRAITDTQYF
.,once,TRBV14,TRBJ1-1,TGTGCCAGCAGCCAACTTACAGGGAACACTGAAGCTTTCTTT,CASSQLTGNTEAFF
.,once,TRBV5-1,TRBJ2-7,TGCGCCAGCTCCCAGGGCCACGAGCAGTACTTC,CASSQGHEQYF
.,.,TRBV19,TRBJ1-5,TGTGCCAGTTGCAACCTAGGAGTACAGCCCCAGCATTTT,CASCNLGVQPQHF
.,.,TRBV7-8,TRBJ1-1,TGTGCCAGCAGAGAAACAGGGAGATTGAACACTGAAGCTTTCTTT,CASRETGRLNTEAFF
.,.,TRBV6-4,TRBJ2-2,TGTGCCAGCAGTGACTCCGAGCGGGACACCGGGGAGCTGTTTTTT,CASSDSERDTGELFF
TRBD2,.,TRBV19,TRBJ2-1,TGTGCCAGTAGTATCCCTGTAACGGGACTAGCGGGAGACTTTGAGCAGTTCTTC,CASSIPVTGLAGDFEQFF
.,.,TRBV20-1,TRBJ1-2,TGCAGTGCTAGACCCAGTGGCTACACCTTC,CSARPSGYTF
.,.,TRBV7-2,TRBJ1-1,TGTGCCAGCAGCTCCGCCAGCTGGGGGCTGAACACTGAAGCTTTCTTT,CASSSASWGLNTEAFF
TRBD1,.,TRBV6-2/TRBV6-3,TRBJ1-2,TGTGCCAGCAGTTCGGACAGGGTCGGTAACTATGGCTACACCTTC,CASSSDRVGNYGYTF
TRBD2,.,TRBV4-2,TRBJ2-3,TGTGCCAGCAGCCCGGGGACTAGTTGGACAGATACGCAGTATTTT,CASSPGTSWTDTQYF
.,few,TRBV19,TRBJ2-2,TGTGCCAGTAGTATTCGGCAGGTTGACACCGGGGAGCTGTTTTTT,CASSIRQVDTGELFF
TRBD1,.,TRBV5-1,TRBJ1-2,TGCGCCAGCAGCTTGGACGGGACAGCTGTAGGGGGCTACACCTTC,CASSLDGTAVGGYTF
.,.,TRBV19,TRBJ1-5,TGTGCCAGTAGTATAGGTCGGGGCAATCAGCCCCAGCATTTT,CASSIGRGNQPQHF
.,.,TRBV18,TRBJ2-7,TGTGCCAGCTCACCTGACAATGGAGGCCCCTACGAGCAGTACTTC,CASSPDNGGPYEQYF